This T cell receptor beta chain emerged from a study of cytomegalovirus exposure and HLA in healthy donors. Study-level results: In a later analysis, TCR beta V- and J-gene trimming showed a link to a missense DCLRE1C variant. Solely CMV serostatus was available to characterize immune exposure.

The PCR made use of 60 Vbeta and 13 Jbeta primers. Clones were sequenced by immunoSEQ multiplex PCR, and TCRdb holds only the in-frame ones, with some missing. This sample has around 150,000 clones, with roughly 79% found just once. About this clone: Its antigen is unknown. In the same sample, other DNA sequences code for this CDR3.

The TCR was taken from a man aged 50 to 59 in good health and CMV-seropositive. The sample consisted of PBMCs.

CDR3 sequence reads: CASSMTGNTEAFF. CDR3 DNA sequence: TGTGCCAGTAGTATGACAGGGAACACTGAAGCTTTCTTT. The rearrangement joins TRBV19 to TRBJ1-1; possibly TRBD1 for D (6 bases). The CDR3 length is 13 residues. The germline CDR1 and CDR2 sequences are LNHDA and SQIVND (reference sequence). The ends were cut back, 3 bases at V and 1 base at J, with 6 bases in the middle.